The clone carrying this TCR beta chain has more than one count but fewer than ten. The antigen is undetermined. The junction had 6 bases not matched to a gene; V was cut back by 1 base and J by 7 bases. The CDR3 is 15 amino acids. In germline, CDR1 is SGHDN, CDR2 FVKESK. This sample stems from a study of a mutant IDH1 vaccine in newly diagnosed glioma. Study context: Those enrolled had earlier been treated with radiotherapy, temozolomide, or both, mostly both.

The time point: week 35, safety follow-up. It was 300 ug of mutant IDH1 20-mer peptide that made up each vaccine dose, given with topical imiquimod. New astrocytomas of WHO grade 3 or 4 that were IDH1-mutant and ATRX-lost were found in the donors. Clones were read by immunoSEQ multiplex PCR, and TCRdb kept only the in-frame ones, dropping some. Counted here are around 52,000 clones, approximately 80% occurring once; the ten biggest clones make up more than 10%. The receptor's source is a man aged 35 to 55 with glioma. V is TRBV14 and J is TRBJ2-3, with TRBD2 matching 9 bases. This specimen consisted of PBMCs, obtained from a glioma patient whose treatment included an IDH1 peptide vaccine. CDR3 nucleotides: TGTGCCAGCAGCCAAGTCGGCGGGAGGGTACATACGCAGTATTTT. It codes for CASSQVGGRVHTQYF. Looking up the rest from reference TRBV14 and TRBJ2-3 gives the full variable domain: EAGVTQFPSHSVIEKGQTVTLRCDPISGHDNLYWYRRVMGKEIKFLLHFVKESKQDESGMPNNRFLAERTGGTYSTLKVQPAELEDSGVYFCASSQVGGRVHTQYFGPGTRLTVL.